The entry below describes one TCR beta chain. Together with a sample-barcoded 5' primer, a J-beta primer mix was included in a second PCR lasting roughly 6 to 12 cycles. A single record per CDR3 protein comes from TCRdb applying MiXCR to the 5' RACE reads. The sample yields fewer than 2 million distinct CDR3 sequences, 35% to 50% seen once. The data were obtained in a study of blood T cells in healthy people across ages. The CDR3 is made up of 13 amino acids. V gave up 8 bases and J gave up 3 bases, with 14 bases separating them. Germline CDR1 MNHEY, CDR2 SVGAGI. The V gene is TRBV6-5, the J gene TRBJ2-7; the D gene is possibly TRBD2 (6 bases). The sequenced material came from blood. This sequence was found in a human donor in good health. The CDR3 protein is CASSMGGIYEQYF. CDR3 bases: TGTGCCAGCTCGATGGGAGGAATCTACGAGCAGTACTTC.